These 24 T cell receptor beta chains were sequenced from one sample in a study of control samples from healthy donors and cancer patients. Here immunoSEQ multiplex PCR was the method, and the copy in TCRdb shows in-frame clones only, minus some. Among 55,000 to 85,000 clones, more than 75% were seen once, and the ten largest hold roughly 2.4%. Sequencing used PBMCs. Receptors originate from a woman in her forties or fifties with head and neck cancer.

The chain recombines TRBV28 with TRBJ2-4; no firm D call. Germline V CDR1 and CDR2: MDHEN, SYDVKM. The CDR3 length is 14 residues. Between the trimmed V and J ends, which lost 2 bases and 7 bases, there was a span of 12 bases. CDR3 sequence: CASSLTGSGNIQYF. The CDR3 nucleotides are TGTGCCAGCAGTTTAACTGGTTCTGGGAACATTCAGTACTTC. The full variable domain, in which reference TRBV28 and TRBJ2-4 provide the parts outside the CDR3, is DVKVTQSSRYLVKRTGEKVFLECVQDMDHENMFWYRQDPGLGLRLIYFSYDVKMKEKGDIPEGYSVSREKKERFSLILESASTNQTSMYLCASSLTGSGNIQYFGAGTRLSVL.

CDR3 amino acids: CASRTGGSYGYTF. DNA of the CDR3: TGTGCCAGCAGGACAGGAGGGTCCTATGGCTACACCTTC. The rearrangement joins TRBV5-4 to TRBJ1-2; a weak D match, TRBD1 (6 bases). V lost 5 bases, J lost 4 bases, and 12 bases lay in between. The CDR3 has 13 amino acids. Per germline, CDR1 SGHNT and CDR2 YYREEE (reference sequence). The full variable domain, completed using reference TRBV5-4 and TRBJ1-2, is ETGVTQSPTHLIKTRGQQVTLRCSSQSGHNTVSWYQQALGQGPQFIFQYYREEENGRGNFPPRFSGLQFPNYSSELNVNALELDDSALYLCASRTGGSYGYTFGSGTRLTVV.

The chain recombines TRBV7-9 with TRBJ2-7; D perhaps matches TRBD2 (6 bases). Germline assignment: CDR1 SEHNR and CDR2 FQNEAQ (reference sequence). Trimming cost V 1 base and J 7 bases, with 11 bases left between them. The CDR3 consists of 13 residues. CDR3 residues: CASSLGDSREQYF. CDR3 coding DNA: TGTGCCAGCAGCTTAGGGGACTCTAGGGAGCAGTACTTC.

CDR3 nucleotides: TGCGCCAGCAGCTTGGAGACGGCTAATGAAAAACTGTTTTTT. It codes for CASSLETANEKLFF. The chain employs TRBV5-1 and TRBJ1-4; D uncertain. The V gene's germline CDR1 is SGHRS and CDR2 YFSETQ. The ends were cut back, 0 bases at V and 3 bases at J, with 6 bases in the middle. The CDR3 length is 14 residues.

The chain couples TRBV7-9 to TRBJ1-2; no firm D call. Germline V lookup: CDR1 SEHNR, CDR2 FQNEAQ (reference sequence). Trimming took off 5 bases at V and 3 bases at J, with 13 bases between the two ends. The CDR3 covers 14 residues. CDR3 bases: TGTGCCAGCAGCCAAGCCAGCAGAGACTATGGCTACACCTTC. Its translation is CASSQASRDYGYTF.

This chain joins TRBV7-9 and TRBJ2-1; D unclear. With 3 bases removed from V and 3 bases from J, the gap between germline ends came to 6 bases. The CDR3 covers 13 residues. In germline, CDR1 is SEHNR, CDR2 FQNEAQ (reference sequence). The CDR3 is CASSFVGYNEQFF. CDR3 DNA sequence: TGTGCCAGCAGCTTCGTCGGCTACAATGAGCAGTTCTTC.

The rearrangement joins TRBV3-1 (or the pseudogene TRBV3-2) to TRBJ1-1; D unresolved. CDR1 is LGHDT, CDR2 YNNKEL, per germline (reference sequence). CDR3 length: 14 amino acids. V lost 1 base to trimming and J lost 2 bases, with 8 bases between them. CDR3 nucleotide sequence: TGTGCCAGCAGCCAAGGGTCTGGCAACACTGAAGCTTTCTTT. Protein product: CASSQGSGNTEAFF.

This sequence joins TRBV6-5 and TRBJ1-2, with TRBD1 matching over 9 bases. The CDR3 has 12 amino acids. Germline loops: CDR1 MNHEY, CDR2 SVGAGI. The V segment lost 10 bases and the J segment 4 bases; nucleotides outside the gene matches: 4. CDR3 region: CATRQGGYGYTF. CDR3 DNA: TGTGCCACCCGACAGGGGGGCTATGGCTACACCTTC.

The rearrangement uses TRBV5-1 and TRBJ2-1; D may be TRBD2 (5 bases). Germline V gene sequence: CDR1 SGHRS, CDR2 YFSETQ. This CDR3 has 16 amino acids. The V end lost 1 base, the J end lost 6 bases, and 17 bases lay between the germline ends. As DNA, the CDR3 is TGCGCCAGCAGCTTGAGATCCGGGGAGTATTTCAATGAGCAGTTCTTC. This encodes CASSLRSGEYFNEQFF.

The chain carries TRBV28 and TRBJ1-4, with D unresolved. CDR1 and CDR2 from the germline V gene are MDHEN and SYDVKM. The CDR3 is 13 amino acids. The V end lost 2 bases, the J end lost 7 bases, and 8 bases lay between the germline ends. CDR3 loop: CASSLVGSEKLFF. The CDR3 coding sequence is TGTGCCAGCAGTTTAGTAGGGAGTGAAAAACTGTTTTTT.

This clone turned up a few times. The chain carries TRBV3-1 (or the pseudogene TRBV3-2) and TRBJ2-2, with D possibly being TRBD2 (5 bases). Trimming shortened V by 2 bases and J by 3 bases, and 16 bases separated the two germline ends. This CDR3 is 17 amino acids long. Per germline, CDR1 LGHDT and CDR2 YNNKEL (reference sequence). Here the CDR3 reads CASSQSRLDGDTGELFF. Written as DNA, the CDR3 is TGTGCCAGCAGCCAATCTCGTTTGGACGGGGACACCGGGGAGCTGTTTTTT.

The chain employs TRBV5-1 and TRBJ2-1, with no clear D. The germline V gene encodes CDR1 SGHRS and CDR2 YFSETQ. Deletions cut 0 bases from V and 2 bases from J, with 9 bases between. The CDR3 runs to 15 residues. The CDR3 region has the DNA TGCGCCAGCAGCTTGGATTCGGCTACCTACAATGAGCAGTTCTTC. It yields the protein CASSLDSATYNEQFF.

About this clone itself: At one boundary the junction diverges from the germline segment, which might be a read error. The chain joins TRBV4-3 to TRBJ2-2, with D perhaps being TRBD1 or TRBD2 (5 bases each). CDR1 and CDR2 from the germline V gene are LGHNA and YSLEER. CDR3 length equals 16 residues. CDR3 protein: CPSPRLRDGNTGELFF. CDR3 nucleotides: TGCCCCAGCCCCCGCCTCCGGGACGGTAACACCGGGGAGCTGTTTTTT.

This chain links TRBV18 with TRBJ1-1, with 7 bases identical to TRBD1. With V trimmed by 1 base and J by 8 bases, 4 bases remained unmatched. CDR1 and CDR2 from the germline V gene are KGHSH and LQKENI. The CDR3 is 13 amino acids. The DNA of the CDR3 is TGTGCCAGCTCACCACGGGACAGATCCGAAGCTTTCTTT. The encoded protein is CASSPRDRSEAFF.

V is TRBV12-3 or TRBV12-4 and J is TRBJ2-7; weak D call: TRBD1 (5 bases). The CDR3 spans 13 residues. V was pared by 3 bases and J by 4 bases, with 10 bases between. The CDR3 DNA is TGTGCCAGCAGTTTGAACAGGATATACGAGCAGTACTTC. Translated: CASSLNRIYEQYF.

The chain carries TRBV30 and TRBJ1-5; D might be TRBD1 (5 bases). CDR3 length equals 13 residues. Germline-derived CDR1 and CDR2 are GTSNPN and SVGIG (reference sequence). V was shortened by 8 bases and J by 2 bases, with 13 bases between the two germline ends. CDR3 amino acids: CASRGTGNQPQHF. CDR3 nucleotide sequence: TGTGCCAGTAGGGGAACAGGCAATCAGCCCCAGCATTTT.

The rearrangement uses TRBV28 and TRBJ1-5; D is ambiguous. The CDR3 is 13 amino acids. V lost 6 bases and J lost 5, with 11 bases in between. CDR1 is MDHEN and CDR2 is SYDVKM in the germline V gene. The CDR3 reads CASSLLDYQPQHF. Here the CDR3 DNA reads TGTGCCAGCAGCCTCCTGGACTATCAGCCCCAGCATTTT.

The V gene is TRBV27, the J gene TRBJ1-3; TRBD1 aligns across 7 bases. With V trimmed by 3 bases and J by 4 bases, 6 bases remained unmatched. Germline V gene sequence: CDR1 MNHEY, CDR2 SMNVEV (reference sequence). This CDR3 is built from 15 residues. CDR3 residues: CASSFTGAAGNTIYF. The CDR3 DNA is TGTGCCAGCAGTTTTACAGGGGCGGCAGGAAACACCATATATTTT.

The chain carries TRBV10-3 and TRBJ1-2, with 10 bases identical to TRBD1. V dropped 6 bases and J dropped 6; count of bases not matched to a gene: 4. Germline lookup yields CDR1 ENHRY and CDR2 SYGVKD. CDR3 size: 13 residues. The CDR3 DNA reads TGTGCCATCAGATGGGACAGGGGCAATGGCTACACCTTC. Translated, it gives CAIRWDRGNGYTF.

In nucleotides, the CDR3 is TGTGCCAGCAGTGAAGCGGGGGCCTGGGAGACCCAGTACTTC. Protein sequence: CASSEAGAWETQYF. The rearrangement uses TRBV2 and TRBJ2-5; tentatively, D is TRBD1 (6 bases). The germline V and J ends were trimmed by 0 bases and 5 bases, with 10 bases remaining between them. The length of the CDR3 is 14 residues. The germline V gene encodes CDR1 SNHLY and CDR2 FYNNEI.

The chain is built from TRBV28 and TRBJ1-6, with D perhaps TRBD1 (6 bases). The CDR3 runs 14 residues. Trimming stripped 6 bases from V and 7 bases from J, with 13 bases between. CDR1 and CDR2 from the germline V gene are MDHEN and SYDVKM. CDR3 sequence reads: CASRLPQGNSPLHF. As DNA, the CDR3 is TGTGCCAGCAGACTACCACAGGGAAATTCACCCCTCCACTTT. Together with reference TRBV28 and TRBJ1-6, the CDR3 gives the full variable domain: DVKVTQSSRYLVKRTGEKVFLECVQDMDHENMFWYRQDPGLGLRLIYFSYDVKMKEKGDIPEGYSVSREKKERFSLILESASTNQTSMYLCASRLPQGNSPLHFGNGTRLTVT.

This chain uses TRBV15 with TRBJ1-4, with D tentatively TRBD1 (6 bases). The CDR3 runs to 15 residues. V shed 5 bases and J shed 4 bases, with 14 bases lying between them. CDR1 and CDR2 (germline): LNHNV, YYDKDF (reference sequence). CDR3: CATSLDRRGNEKLFF. CDR3 sequence (DNA): TGTGCCACCAGCCTCGACAGGAGGGGTAATGAAAAACTGTTTTTT. The complete variable domain, with remaining parts taken from reference TRBV15 and TRBJ1-4, reads DAMVIQNPRYQVTQFGKPVTLSCSQTLNHNVMYWYQQKSSQAPKLLFHYYDKDFNNEADTPDNFQSRRPNTSFCFLDIRSPGLGDTAMYLCATSLDRRGNEKLFFGSGTQLSVL.

The V call is TRBV10-3, the J call TRBJ2-1; D is unclear. The CDR3 is 15 amino acids. V was clipped by 6 bases and J by 3 bases, with 15 bases between them. Germline-derived CDR1 and CDR2 are ENHRY and SYGVKD. CDR3: CAISATGSLYNEQFF. CDR3 nucleotide sequence: TGTGCCATCAGCGCCACCGGGTCCCTCTACAATGAGCAGTTCTTC.

This clone was seen a few times. The chain is built from TRBV9 and TRBJ1-2, with unresolved D. The germline V gene has CDR1 SGDLS and CDR2 YYNGEE. V was cut by 4 bases and J by 0 bases, with 1 base left in between. CDR3 length equals 11 residues. In DNA form, the CDR3 reads TGTGCCAGCAGCACTAACTATGGCTACACCTTC. It translates to CASSTNYGYTF.